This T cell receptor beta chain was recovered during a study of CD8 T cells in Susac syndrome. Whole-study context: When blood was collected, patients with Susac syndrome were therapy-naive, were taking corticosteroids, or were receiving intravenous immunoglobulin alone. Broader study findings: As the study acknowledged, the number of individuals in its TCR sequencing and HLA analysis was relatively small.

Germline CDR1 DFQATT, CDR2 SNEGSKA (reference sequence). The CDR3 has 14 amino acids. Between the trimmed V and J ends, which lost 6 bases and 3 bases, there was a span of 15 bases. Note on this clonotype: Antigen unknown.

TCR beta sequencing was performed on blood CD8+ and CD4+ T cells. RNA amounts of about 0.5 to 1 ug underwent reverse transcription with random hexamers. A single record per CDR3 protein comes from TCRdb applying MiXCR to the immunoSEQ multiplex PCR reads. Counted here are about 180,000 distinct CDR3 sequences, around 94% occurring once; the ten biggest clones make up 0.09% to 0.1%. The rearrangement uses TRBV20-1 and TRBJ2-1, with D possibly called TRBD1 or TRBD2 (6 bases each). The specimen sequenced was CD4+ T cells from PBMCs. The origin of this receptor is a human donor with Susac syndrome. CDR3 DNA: TGCAGTGCCAAACAAGGGGGAGGCTACAATGAGCAGTTCTTC. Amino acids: CSAKQGGGYNEQFF.